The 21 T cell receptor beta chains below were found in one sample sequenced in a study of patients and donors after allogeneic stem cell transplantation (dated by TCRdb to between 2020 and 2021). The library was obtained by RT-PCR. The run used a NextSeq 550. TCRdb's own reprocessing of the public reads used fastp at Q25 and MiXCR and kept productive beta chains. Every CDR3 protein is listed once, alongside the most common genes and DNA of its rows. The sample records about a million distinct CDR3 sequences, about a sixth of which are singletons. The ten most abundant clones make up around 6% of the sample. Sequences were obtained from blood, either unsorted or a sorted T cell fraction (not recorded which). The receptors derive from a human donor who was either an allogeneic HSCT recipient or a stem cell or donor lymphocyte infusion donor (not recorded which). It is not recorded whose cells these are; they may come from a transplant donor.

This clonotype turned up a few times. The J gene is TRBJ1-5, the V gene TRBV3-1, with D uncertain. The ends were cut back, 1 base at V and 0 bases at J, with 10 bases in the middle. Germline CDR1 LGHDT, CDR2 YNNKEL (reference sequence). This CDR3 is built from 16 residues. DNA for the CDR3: TGTGCCAGCAGCCAAGGGGCCCTGAGTAGCAATCAGCCCCAGCATTTT. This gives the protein CASSQGALSSNQPQHF. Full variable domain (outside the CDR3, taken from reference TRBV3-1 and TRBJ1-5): DTAVSQTPKYLVTQMGNDKSIKCEQNLGHDTMYWYKQDSKKFLKIMFSYNNKELIINETVPNRFSPKSPDKAHLNLHINSLELGDSAVYFCASSQGALSSNQPQHFGDGTRLSIL.

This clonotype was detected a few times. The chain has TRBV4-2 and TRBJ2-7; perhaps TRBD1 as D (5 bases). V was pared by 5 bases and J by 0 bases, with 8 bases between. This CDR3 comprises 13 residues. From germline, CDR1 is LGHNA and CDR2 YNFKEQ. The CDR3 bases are TGTGCCAGCAGCACACAGGTCTCCTACGAGCAGTACTTC. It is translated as CASSTQVSYEQYF.

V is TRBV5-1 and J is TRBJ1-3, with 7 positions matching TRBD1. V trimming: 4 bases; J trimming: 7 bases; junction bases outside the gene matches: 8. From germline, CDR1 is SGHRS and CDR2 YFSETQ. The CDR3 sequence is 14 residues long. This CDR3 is CASSPGQPGNTIYF. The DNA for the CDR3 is TGCGCCAGCAGCCCGGGACAGCCGGGGAACACCATATATTTT.

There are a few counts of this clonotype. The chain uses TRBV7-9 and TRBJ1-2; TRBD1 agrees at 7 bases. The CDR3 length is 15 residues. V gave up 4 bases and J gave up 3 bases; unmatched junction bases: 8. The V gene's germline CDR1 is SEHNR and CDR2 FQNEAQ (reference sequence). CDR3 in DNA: TGTGCCAGCAGCTCGCTACAGGGGACAGACTATGGCTACACCTTC. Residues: CASSSLQGTDYGYTF.

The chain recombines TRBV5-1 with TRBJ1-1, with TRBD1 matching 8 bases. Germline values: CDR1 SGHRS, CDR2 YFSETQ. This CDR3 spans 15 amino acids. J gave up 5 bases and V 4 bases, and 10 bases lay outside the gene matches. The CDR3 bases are TGCGCCAGCAGCCAGGGGGCGGGCGAATGGACTGAAGCTTTCTTT. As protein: CASSQGAGEWTEAFF.

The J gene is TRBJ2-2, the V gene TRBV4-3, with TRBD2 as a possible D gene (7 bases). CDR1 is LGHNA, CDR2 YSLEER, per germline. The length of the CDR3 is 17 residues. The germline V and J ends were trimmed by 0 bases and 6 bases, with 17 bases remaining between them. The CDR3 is CASSQDRAGASAGELFF. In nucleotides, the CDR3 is TGCGCCAGCAGCCAAGATCGGGCGGGGGCCTCCGCCGGGGAGCTGTTTTTT.

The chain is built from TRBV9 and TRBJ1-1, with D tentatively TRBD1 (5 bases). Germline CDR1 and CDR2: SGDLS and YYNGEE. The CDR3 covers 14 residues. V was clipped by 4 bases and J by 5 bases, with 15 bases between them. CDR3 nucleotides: TGTGCCAGCAGCCCTGAAGGGGCTGGGACTGAAGCTTTCTTT. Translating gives CASSPEGAGTEAFF. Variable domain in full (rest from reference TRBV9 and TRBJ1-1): DSGVTQTPKHLITATGQRVTLRCSPRSGDLSVYWYQQSLDQGLQFLIQYYNGEERAKGNILERFSAQQFPDLHSELNLSSLELGDSALYFCASSPEGAGTEAFFGQGTRLTVV.

In DNA, the CDR3 is TGTGCCAGCAGTTACCCCGGACAGGGGGGAAATTCACCCCTCCACTTT. Translation gives CASSYPGQGGNSPLHF. The chain couples TRBV6-2 or TRBV6-3 to TRBJ1-6; 10 bases agree with TRBD1. The germline gives CDR1 MNHEY, CDR2 SVGEGT. J was trimmed by 7 bases and V by 2 bases; bases with no gene match: 5. This CDR3 contains 16 residues.

The CDR3 DNA sequence: TGTGCCAGCAGTGGGACAGGCCTTGGCTACACCTTC. As protein: CASSGTGLGYTF. This chain joins TRBV25-1 and TRBJ1-2; TRBD1 aligns across 7 bases. Germline assignment: CDR1 MGHDK and CDR2 SYGVNS. V was pared by 4 bases and J by 7 bases, with 3 bases of the junction left unmatched. The CDR3 length is 12 residues.

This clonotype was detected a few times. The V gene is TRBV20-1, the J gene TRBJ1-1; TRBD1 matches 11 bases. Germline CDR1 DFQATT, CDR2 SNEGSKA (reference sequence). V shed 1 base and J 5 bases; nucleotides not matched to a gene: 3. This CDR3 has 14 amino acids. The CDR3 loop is CSARGGTGGTEAFF. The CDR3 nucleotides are TGCAGTGCTAGAGGTGGGACAGGGGGGACTGAAGCTTTCTTT.

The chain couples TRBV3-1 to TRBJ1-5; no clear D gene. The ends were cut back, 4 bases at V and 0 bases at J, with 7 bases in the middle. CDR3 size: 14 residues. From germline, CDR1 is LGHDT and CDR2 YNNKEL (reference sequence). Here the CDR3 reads CASSLHNSNQPQHF. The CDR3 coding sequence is TGTGCCAGCAGCCTTCATAATAGCAATCAGCCCCAGCATTTT.

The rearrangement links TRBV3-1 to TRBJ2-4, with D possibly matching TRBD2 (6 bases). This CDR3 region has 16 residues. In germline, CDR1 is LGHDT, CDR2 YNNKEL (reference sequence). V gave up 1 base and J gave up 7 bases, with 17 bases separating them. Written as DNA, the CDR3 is TGTGCCAGCAGCCAAGTTTGGCGGGGAGTGGATAACATTCAGTACTTC. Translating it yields CASSQVWRGVDNIQYF.

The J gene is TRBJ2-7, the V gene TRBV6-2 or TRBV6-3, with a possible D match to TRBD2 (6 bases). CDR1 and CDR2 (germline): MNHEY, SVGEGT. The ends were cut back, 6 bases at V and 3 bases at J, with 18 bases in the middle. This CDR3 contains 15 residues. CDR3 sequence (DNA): TGTGCCAGCAGCTGGGCCTTTAGCGGCGACTACGAGCAGTACTTC. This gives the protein CASSWAFSGDYEQYF.

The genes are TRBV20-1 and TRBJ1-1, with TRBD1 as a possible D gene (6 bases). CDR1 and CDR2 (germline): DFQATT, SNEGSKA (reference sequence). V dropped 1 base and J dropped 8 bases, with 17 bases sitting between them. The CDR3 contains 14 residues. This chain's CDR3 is CSARVDRTVREAFF. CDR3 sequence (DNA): TGCAGTGCTAGAGTTGACCGGACAGTTAGGGAAGCTTTCTTT.

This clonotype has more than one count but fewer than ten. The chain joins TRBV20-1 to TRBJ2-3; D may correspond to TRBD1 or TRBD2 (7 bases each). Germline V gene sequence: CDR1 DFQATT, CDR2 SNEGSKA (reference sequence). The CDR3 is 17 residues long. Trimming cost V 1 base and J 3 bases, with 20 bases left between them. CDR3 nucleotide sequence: TGCAGTGCTAGAGGGCAAGGGGGCGGGAGTGGGACAGATACGCAGTATTTT. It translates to CSARGQGGGSGTDTQYF.

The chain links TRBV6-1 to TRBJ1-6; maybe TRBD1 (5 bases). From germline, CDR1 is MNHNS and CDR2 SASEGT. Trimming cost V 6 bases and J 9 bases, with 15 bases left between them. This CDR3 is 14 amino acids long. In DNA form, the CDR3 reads TGTGCCAGCAGCCCCGGGGGGTCTACTTCACCCCTCCACTTT. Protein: CASSPGGSTSPLHF.

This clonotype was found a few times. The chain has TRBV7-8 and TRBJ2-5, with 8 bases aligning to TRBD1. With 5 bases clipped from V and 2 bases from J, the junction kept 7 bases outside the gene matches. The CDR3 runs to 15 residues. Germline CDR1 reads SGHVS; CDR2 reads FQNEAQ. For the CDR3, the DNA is TGTGCCAGCAGCCCCAAGAGGGACAGGCAAGAGACCCAGTACTTC. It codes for CASSPKRDRQETQYF.

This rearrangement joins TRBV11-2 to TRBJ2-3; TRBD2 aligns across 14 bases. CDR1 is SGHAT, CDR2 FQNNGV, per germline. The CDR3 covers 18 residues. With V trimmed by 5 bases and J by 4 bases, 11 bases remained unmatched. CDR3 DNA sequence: TGTGCCAGCAGCCGCGGGACTAGCGGGAGTTTTTTCCCAGATACGCAGTATTTT. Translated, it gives CASSRGTSGSFFPDTQYF.

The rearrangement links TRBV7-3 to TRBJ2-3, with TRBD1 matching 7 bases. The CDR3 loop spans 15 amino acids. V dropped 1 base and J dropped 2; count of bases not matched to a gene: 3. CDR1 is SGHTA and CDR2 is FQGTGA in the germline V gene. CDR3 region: CASSLMGQITDTQYF. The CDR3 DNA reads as TGTGCCAGCAGCTTAATGGGACAGATCACAGATACGCAGTATTTT.

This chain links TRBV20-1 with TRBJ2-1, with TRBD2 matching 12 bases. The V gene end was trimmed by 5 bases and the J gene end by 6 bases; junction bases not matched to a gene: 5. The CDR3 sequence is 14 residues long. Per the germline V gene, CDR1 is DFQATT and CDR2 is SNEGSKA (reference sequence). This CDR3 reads CSAYTSGRPNEQFF. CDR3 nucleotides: TGCAGTGCTTATACTAGCGGGAGGCCCAATGAGCAGTTCTTC.

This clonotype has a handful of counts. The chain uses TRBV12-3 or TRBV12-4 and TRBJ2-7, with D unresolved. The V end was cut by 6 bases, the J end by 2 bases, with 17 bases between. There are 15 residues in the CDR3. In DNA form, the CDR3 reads TGTGCCAGCAGCTTAAGGACCTTAGCCCCCTACGAGCAGTACTTC. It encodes CASSLRTLAPYEQYF.